A selection of T cell receptor beta chains follows, all from one sample in a study of stem cell transplantation in POMP-related autoinflammatory disease. The table came from immunoSEQ multiplex PCR; TCRdb's copy has only in-frame clones and leaves some out. The sample has tens of thousands of clones; roughly 93% are singletons. Source: CD4+ T cells from PBMCs, taken after stem cell transplantation. Source of these receptors: a human patient with POMP-related autoinflammation and immune dysregulation (PRAID). Part of the T cell pool may stem from the graft donor. Each CDR3 is given with its conserved first and last residue. Fields, in order: V gene, clone size, D gene, J gene, CDR3 protein, CDR3 DNA. A D gene is named only where the DNA matches it firmly. The listing skips clone size in some rows; elsewhere it reads once, few, many or a size class.

v_gene: TRBV6-5
abundance: once
d_gene: NA
j_gene: TRBJ1-4
CDR3aa: CASRPEGLANEKLFF
CDR3nt: TGTGCCAGCAGACCTGAGGGGTTGGCTAATGAAAAACTGTTTTTT

v_gene: TRBV28
abundance: NA
d_gene: NA
j_gene: TRBJ1-1
CDR3aa: CASSLGAARTFF
CDR3nt: TGTGCCAGCAGTTTGGGGGCAGCGCGCACTTTCTTT

v_gene: TRBV28
abundance: NA
d_gene: NA
j_gene: TRBJ1-1
CDR3aa: CATYKGSMNTEAFF
CDR3nt: TGTGCCACCTACAAGGGCAGCATGAACACTGAAGCTTTCTTT

v_gene: TRBV3-1/TRBV3-2
abundance: NA
d_gene: TRBD2
j_gene: TRBJ2-6
CDR3aa: CASSQTSGISGANVLTF
CDR3nt: TGTGCCAGCAGCCAAACTAGCGGGATCTCTGGGGCCAACGTCCTGACTTTC

v_gene: TRBV19
abundance: NA
d_gene: NA
j_gene: TRBJ1-4
CDR3aa: CASSPSSDRVYIVANEKLFF
CDR3nt: TGTGCCAGTAGTCCCAGCTCGGACAGAGTTTACATCGTGGCTAATGAAAAACTGTTTTTT

v_gene: TRBV19
abundance: few
d_gene: NA
j_gene: TRBJ1-5
CDR3aa: CASMMQGNQPQHF
CDR3nt: TGTGCCAGTATGATGCAGGGGAATCAGCCCCAGCATTTT

v_gene: TRBV5-1
abundance: once
d_gene: TRBD2
j_gene: TRBJ2-7
CDR3aa: CASSLVSGRGGLEQYF
CDR3nt: TGCGCCAGCAGCTTGGTTAGCGGGAGAGGGGGGCTCGAGCAGTACTTC

v_gene: TRBV18
abundance: NA
d_gene: TRBD2
j_gene: TRBJ2-1
CDR3aa: CASRTAGGPYNEQFF
CDR3nt: TGTGCCAGCCGTACGGCGGGAGGGCCCTACAATGAGCAGTTCTTC

v_gene: TRBV4-2
abundance: NA
d_gene: TRBD2
j_gene: TRBJ2-7
CDR3aa: CASSQAGVAGKYEQYF
CDR3nt: TGTGCCAGCAGCCAAGCTGGGGTAGCGGGAAAATACGAGCAGTACTTC

v_gene: TRBV6-5
abundance: NA
d_gene: TRBD1
j_gene: TRBJ2-5
CDR3aa: CASSPTWTGGETQYF
CDR3nt: TGTGCCAGCAGTCCAACTTGGACAGGGGGCGAGACCCAGTACTTC

v_gene: TRBV11-2
abundance: NA
d_gene: NA
j_gene: TRBJ2-3
CDR3aa: CASSLGLAGALPDTQYF
CDR3nt: TGTGCCAGCAGCTTAGGGTTGGCGGGGGCCCTTCCAGATACGCAGTATTTT

v_gene: TRBV10-1
abundance: NA
d_gene: NA
j_gene: TRBJ2-7
CDR3aa: CASSETRVPHEQYF
CDR3nt: TGCGCCAGCAGTGAAACAAGGGTTCCCCACGAGCAGTACTTC

v_gene: TRBV27
abundance: medium-sized
d_gene: NA
j_gene: TRBJ1-3
CDR3aa: CASGPSGNTIYF
CDR3nt: TGTGCCAGCGGGCCCTCTGGAAACACCATATATTTT

v_gene: TRBV12-3/TRBV12-4
abundance: NA
d_gene: NA
j_gene: TRBJ1-2
CDR3aa: CASSFSVLYGYTF
CDR3nt: TGTGCCAGCAGTTTTTCGGTCCTCTATGGCTACACCTTC

v_gene: TRBV2
abundance: NA
d_gene: TRBD2
j_gene: TRBJ2-5
CDR3aa: CASRLAGTTQYF
CDR3nt: TGTGCCAGCAGACTAGCGGGGACTACCCAGTACTTC

v_gene: TRBV13
abundance: NA
d_gene: NA
j_gene: TRBJ2-7
CDR3aa: CASSLEGLGWEQYF
CDR3nt: TGTGCCAGCAGCTTAGAGGGGCTGGGTTGGGAGCAGTACTTC

v_gene: TRBV6-4
abundance: NA
d_gene: NA
j_gene: TRBJ2-5
CDR3aa: CASSTGGPQETQYF
CDR3nt: TGTGCCAGCAGTACCGGGGGCCCCCAAGAGACCCAGTACTTC

v_gene: TRBV28
abundance: NA
d_gene: TRBD2
j_gene: TRBJ2-1
CDR3aa: CASSLTSGSYNEQFF
CDR3nt: TGTGCCAGCAGTCTGACTAGCGGGAGTTACAATGAGCAGTTCTTC

v_gene: TRBV11-2
abundance: NA
d_gene: NA
j_gene: TRBJ2-2
CDR3aa: CADSMTLSGELFF
CDR3nt: TGTGCGGACAGCATGACTTTGTCCGGGGAGCTGTTTTTT

v_gene: TRBV19
abundance: NA
d_gene: TRBD1
j_gene: TRBJ1-6
CDR3aa: CASSITHRQGMAGNSPLHF
CDR3nt: TGTGCCAGTAGTATAACCCATCGACAGGGAATGGCCGGGAATTCACCCCTCCACTTT

v_gene: TRBV4-1
abundance: NA
d_gene: NA
j_gene: TRBJ1-1
CDR3aa: CASSQDPYAGVNTEAFF
CDR3nt: TGCGCCAGCAGCCAAGATCCCTACGCAGGGGTGAACACTGAAGCTTTCTTT

v_gene: TRBV7-9
abundance: NA
d_gene: NA
j_gene: TRBJ1-1
CDR3aa: CASSLFLTGTFEAFF
CDR3nt: TGTGCCAGCAGCTTATTCCTTACCGGTACCTTTGAAGCTTTCTTT